A selection of T cell receptor beta chains follows, all from one sample in a study of CD8+ T cells in alopecia areata. Measured with immunoSEQ multiplex PCR; TCRdb has only the in-frame clones, and not every one. The sample holds around 99,000 clones, 84% seen once. Material: CD8+ T cells sorted from blood, obtained at week 24, from a patient treated with tofacitinib. These TCRs come from a human donor with alopecia areata. The CDR3 runs from the conserved cysteine through the conserved F or W. The order of the fields is V gene, CDR3 length, CDR3 protein.

TRBV7-2,16,CASSLALRGPVETQYF
TRBV4-3,15,CASSLYTGSGETQYF
TRBV29-1,13,CSARIGLNTEAFF
TRBV4-1,15,CASSGRTGGGEKLFF
TRBV7-8,14,CASSFGGLVDTQYF
TRBV7-9,14,CASSPTEGGEKLFF
TRBV12-5,15,CASAADWTHGNEQFF
TRBV13,14,CASSLRAIGPEQYF
TRBV27,13,CASSLTWTAEAFF
TRBV28,13,CASSFGRGRGAFF
TRBV5-1,15,CASSLDAGPQETQYF
TRBV29-1,14,CSVGAWATNTEAFF
TRBV7-9,16,CASSLTGTSREVEQYF
TRBV4-2,18,CASSPNRLSTSGAETQYF
TRBV2,15,CASSEGGHSNQPQHF
TRBV27,14,CASSYRSNTGELFF
TRBV20-1,11,CSARGTDGYTF
TRBV30,15,CAWSSGTGGGDEQFF
TRBV11-3,15,CASSPSQGRNYGYTF
TRBV16,15,CASSQSFSEGYEQYF
TRBV4-2,18,CASSQDLRLAGGPDTQYF
TRBV7-9,16,CASSSGPRTLSYEQYF
TRBV27,17,CASSLATGGWNTDTQYF
TRBV29-1,16,CSGQVGEGAHTGELFF
TRBV4-1,13,CASSGMSSYEQYF
TRBV29-1,13,CSVQEGIVEGYTF
TRBV6-1,15,CASRPRQATNEKLFF
TRBV6-1,16,CASSEAPGEGNQPQHF
TRBV29-1,13,CSVEDDWGETQYF
TRBV18,14,CASSPPWPAYEQYF
TRBV6-8,15,CASEHSGDSYNEQFF
TRBV7-2,12,CASSISGQSQYF
TRBV7-8,16,CASSRSVAGGAYEQYF
TRBV9,11,CASSPGTEAFF
TRBV29-1,20,CSATTRPGLAEVLYQETQYF
TRBV7-8,17,CASSYSGLAGGTDTQYF
TRBV4-3,15,CASSQFSGLSYEQYF
TRBV4-1,15,CASSQESSNNYGYTF
TRBV6-1,18,CASSERDRDYSGANVLTF
TRBV7-2,16,CASSLGPRPAYNEQFF
TRBV21-1,13,CAREVGSTDTQYF
TRBV2,11,CASSELREQYF
TRBV27,13,CASRRQGPYEQYF
TRBV15,13,CATSRDRPDTQYF
TRBV9,14,CASSVEGGMDEQYF
TRBV19,14,CASSIGQGRNEQFF
TRBV7-6,13,CASSPDGHNEQFF
TRBV7-2,16,CASSLGASGGIDTQYF
TRBV30,14,CAWGRALNTGELFF
TRBV29-1,15,CSVVSERDDLVGYTF